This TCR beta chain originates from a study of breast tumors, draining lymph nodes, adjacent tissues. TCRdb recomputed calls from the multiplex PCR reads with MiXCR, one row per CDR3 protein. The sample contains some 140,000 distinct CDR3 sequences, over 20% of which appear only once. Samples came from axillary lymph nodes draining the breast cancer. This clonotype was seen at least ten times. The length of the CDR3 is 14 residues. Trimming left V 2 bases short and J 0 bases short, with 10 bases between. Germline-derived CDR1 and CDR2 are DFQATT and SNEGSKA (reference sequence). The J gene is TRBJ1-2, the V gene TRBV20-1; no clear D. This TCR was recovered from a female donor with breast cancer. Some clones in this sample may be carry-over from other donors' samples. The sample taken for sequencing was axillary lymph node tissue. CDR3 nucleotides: TGCAGTGCTAGAAAGGATAGAGCTAACTATGGCTACACCTTC. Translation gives CSARKDRANYGYTF.